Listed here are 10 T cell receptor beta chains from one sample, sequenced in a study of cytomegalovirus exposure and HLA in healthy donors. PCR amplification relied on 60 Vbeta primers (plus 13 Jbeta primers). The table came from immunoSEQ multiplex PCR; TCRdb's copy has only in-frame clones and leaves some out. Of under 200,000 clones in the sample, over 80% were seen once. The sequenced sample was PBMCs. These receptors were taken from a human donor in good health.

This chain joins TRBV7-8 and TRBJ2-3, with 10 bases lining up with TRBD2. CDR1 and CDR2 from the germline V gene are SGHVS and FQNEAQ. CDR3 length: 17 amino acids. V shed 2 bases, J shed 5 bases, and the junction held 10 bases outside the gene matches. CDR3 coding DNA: TGTGCCAGCAGCTTACTGCTAGCGGGGGCTCCGGGAGATACGCAGTATTTT. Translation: CASSLLLAGAPGDTQYF. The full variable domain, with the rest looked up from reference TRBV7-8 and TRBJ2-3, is GAGVSQSPRYKVAKRGQDVALRCDPISGHVSLFWYQQALGQGPEFLTYFQNEAQLDKSGLPSDRFFAERPEGSVSTLKIQRTQQEDSAVYLCASSLLLAGAPGDTQYFGPGTRLTVL.

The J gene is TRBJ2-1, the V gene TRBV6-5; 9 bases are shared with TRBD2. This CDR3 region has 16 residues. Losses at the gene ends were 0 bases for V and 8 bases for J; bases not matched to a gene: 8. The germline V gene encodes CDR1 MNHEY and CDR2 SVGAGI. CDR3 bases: TGTGCCAGCAGTTACTCAGGGCGGGGGGGCGTGCATGAGCAGTTCTTC. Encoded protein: CASSYSGRGGVHEQFF.

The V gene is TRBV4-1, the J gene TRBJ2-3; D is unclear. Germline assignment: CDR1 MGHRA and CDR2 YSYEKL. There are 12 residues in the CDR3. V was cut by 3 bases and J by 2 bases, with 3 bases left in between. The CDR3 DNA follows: TGCGCCAGCAGCCATAACACAGATACGCAGTATTTT. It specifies CASSHNTDTQYF.

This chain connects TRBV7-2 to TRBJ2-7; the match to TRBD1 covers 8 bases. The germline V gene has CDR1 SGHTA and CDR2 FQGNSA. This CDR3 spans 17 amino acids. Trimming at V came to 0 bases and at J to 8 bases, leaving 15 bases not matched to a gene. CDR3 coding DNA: TGTGCCAGCAGCTTAGCACCAACAGGGGGATCTTCTACGAAGCAGTACTTC. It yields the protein CASSLAPTGGSSTKQYF. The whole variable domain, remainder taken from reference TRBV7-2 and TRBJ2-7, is GAGVSQSPSNKVTEKGKDVELRCDPISGHTALYWYRQSLGQGLEFLIYFQGNSAPDKSGLPSDRFSAERTGGSVSTLTIQRTQQEDSAVYLCASSLAPTGGSSTKQYFGPGTRLTVT.

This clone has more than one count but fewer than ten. This CDR3 is CSGDRGEGYTF. The CDR3 DNA reads as TGCAGCGGTGACAGGGGGGAGGGCTACACCTTC. V is TRBV29-1 and J is TRBJ1-2, with 9 bases matching TRBD1. The CDR3 runs to 11 residues. The germline V gene encodes CDR1 SQVTM and CDR2 ANQGSEA. V lost 7 bases, J lost 8 bases, and 5 bases stayed unmatched.

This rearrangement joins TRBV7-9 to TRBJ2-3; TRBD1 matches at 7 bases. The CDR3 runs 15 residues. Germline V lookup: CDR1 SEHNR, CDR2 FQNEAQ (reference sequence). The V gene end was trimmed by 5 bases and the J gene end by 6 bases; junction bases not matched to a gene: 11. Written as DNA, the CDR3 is TGTGCCAGCAGCGTCGGGACAGCCGGTATGGATACGCAGTATTTT. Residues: CASSVGTAGMDTQYF.

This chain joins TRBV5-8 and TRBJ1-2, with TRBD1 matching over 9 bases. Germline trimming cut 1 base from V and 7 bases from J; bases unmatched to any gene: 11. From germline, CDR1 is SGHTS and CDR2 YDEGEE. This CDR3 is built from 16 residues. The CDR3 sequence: CASSLSLTGTGFGYTF. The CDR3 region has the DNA TGTGCCAGCAGCTTGTCCCTTACCGGGACAGGGTTTGGCTACACCTTC.

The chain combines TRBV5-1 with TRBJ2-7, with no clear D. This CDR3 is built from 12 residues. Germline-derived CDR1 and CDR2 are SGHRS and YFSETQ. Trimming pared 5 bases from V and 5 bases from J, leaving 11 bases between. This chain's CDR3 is CASRFSTDEQYF. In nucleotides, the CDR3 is TGCGCCAGCAGATTCAGTACAGACGAGCAGTACTTC.

The CDR3: CASSLSRAGARSPLHF. In DNA, the CDR3 is TGTGCCAGCAGTTTATCTCGTGCGGGGGCAAGGTCACCCCTCCACTTT. The V call is TRBV27, the J call TRBJ1-6, with D possibly TRBD1 on 6 matching bases. Germline CDR1 reads MNHEY; CDR2 reads SMNVEV (reference sequence). V shed 0 bases and J shed 10 bases, with 16 bases lying between them. This CDR3 has 16 amino acids.

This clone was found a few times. The CDR3 region has the DNA TGCGCCAGCAGCTTGGGGGGCTCTACCGGAGCTTTCTTT. It specifies CASSLGGSTGAFF. This chain joins TRBV5-1 and TRBJ1-1; maybe TRBD1 (5 bases). The germline V and J ends were trimmed by 0 bases and 10 bases, with 13 bases remaining between them. The germline V gene encodes CDR1 SGHRS and CDR2 YFSETQ. This CDR3 is built from 13 residues.